The 8 T cell receptor beta chains reported below all come from one sample, sequenced in a study of blood T cell repertoires in COVID-19. The repertoire was sequenced with immunoSEQ multiplex PCR; TCRdb's copy has only in-frame clones and lacks some. The sample lists approximately 210,000 clones; almost 90% were seen once. The sample was PBMCs or T cells enriched from blood (not recorded which). These receptor sequences come from a woman between 50 and 59 years old with acute COVID-19.

In DNA form, the CDR3 reads TGCGCCAGCAGCCAAAGCCCGGCTAGCGGGATCGGGGAGCTGTTTTTT. Translated, it gives CASSQSPASGIGELFF. This rearrangement joins TRBV4-3 to TRBJ2-2; 9 bases line up with TRBD2. This CDR3 comprises 16 residues. Looked up from germline, CDR1 is LGHNA and CDR2 is YSLEER. V shed 2 bases, J shed 7 bases, and the junction held 8 bases outside the gene matches.

In regard to this clone: This sample also contains other DNA sequences that code for the same CDR3. The CDR3 DNA reads as TGCGCCAGCAGCCGAGGGACTAGCGGCTCCTACGAGCAGTACTTC. Its protein product is CASSRGTSGSYEQYF. This sequence joins TRBV4-1 and TRBJ2-7; TRBD2 matches 11 bases. The length of the CDR3 is 15 residues. CDR1 is MGHRA and CDR2 is YSYEKL in the germline V gene. V was clipped by 4 bases and J by 0 bases; unmatched bases: 2.

This chain links TRBV7-2 with TRBJ1-1, with a possible D match to TRBD1 (5 bases). The CDR3 length is 14 residues. V was cut by 4 bases and J by 0 bases, with 9 bases left in between. Looked up from germline, CDR1 is SGHTA and CDR2 is FQGNSA. The CDR3 DNA sequence: TGTGCCAGCAGCTACCAGGGTATGAACACTGAAGCTTTCTTT. It codes for CASSYQGMNTEAFF.

J is TRBJ2-1 and V is TRBV19; TRBD2 agrees at 14 bases. Per the germline V gene, CDR1 is LNHDA and CDR2 is SQIVND (reference sequence). Trimming cost V 5 bases and J 0 bases; bases outside gene matches: 3. The CDR3 covers 17 residues. The CDR3 spells CASSLGLAGVSYNEQFF. In DNA form, the CDR3 reads TGTGCCAGTAGTCTGGGACTAGCGGGGGTCTCCTACAATGAGCAGTTCTTC. Based on the CDR3 plus reference TRBV19 and TRBJ2-1, the full variable domain is DGGITQSPKYLFRKEGQNVTLSCEQNLNHDAMYWYRQDPGQGLRLIYYSQIVNDFQKGDIAEGYSVSREKKESFPLTVTSAQKNPTAFYLCASSLGLAGVSYNEQFFGPGTRLTVL.

Here the CDR3 DNA reads TGTGCCAGCAGCCATAAAGGGGGGGACAATCAGCCCCAGCATTTT. It translates to CASSHKGGDNQPQHF. The rearrangement links TRBV7-3 to TRBJ1-5, with D possibly being TRBD1 (6 bases). The V end lost 5 bases, the J end lost 3 bases, and 14 bases lay between the germline ends. Germline-derived CDR1 and CDR2 are SGHTA and FQGTGA. The CDR3 consists of 15 residues. Looking up the rest from reference TRBV7-3 and TRBJ1-5 gives the full variable domain: GAGVSQTPSNKVTEKGKYVELRCDPISGHTALYWYRQSLGQGPEFLIYFQGTGAADDSGLPNDRFFAVRPEGSVSTLKIQRTERGDSAVYLCASSHKGGDNQPQHFGDGTRLSIL.

Only one count was recorded for this clone. The V gene is TRBV7-3, the J gene TRBJ2-7; 8 bases match TRBD2. V shed 5 bases, J shed 2 bases, and the junction held 11 bases outside the gene matches. The CDR3 has 16 residues. Germline values: CDR1 SGHTA, CDR2 FQGTGA. CDR3 sequence: CASSPWSGRDTYEQYF. Here the CDR3 DNA reads TGTGCCAGCAGCCCTTGGAGCGGGAGAGACACCTACGAGCAGTACTTC.

The V call is TRBV29-1, the J call TRBJ2-5; D is possibly TRBD2 (6 bases). CDR1 is SQVTM, CDR2 ANQGSEA, per germline. The CDR3 consists of 12 residues. V was shortened by 4 bases and J by 4 bases, with 10 bases between the two germline ends. The CDR3 here is CSVGWRGETQYF. The CDR3, as DNA: TGCAGCGTTGGGTGGAGGGGAGAGACCCAGTACTTC.

The V and J genes are TRBV12-5 and TRBJ2-3; D is perhaps TRBD2 (5 bases). Germline V lookup: CDR1 LGHNT, CDR2 FRNRAP. V shed 3 bases and J shed 4 bases, with 14 bases lying between them. The CDR3 length is 15 residues. CDR3 protein: CASGLGRLAPDTQYF. In nucleotides, the CDR3 is TGTGCTAGTGGTTTAGGTCGCTTAGCGCCAGATACGCAGTATTTT.